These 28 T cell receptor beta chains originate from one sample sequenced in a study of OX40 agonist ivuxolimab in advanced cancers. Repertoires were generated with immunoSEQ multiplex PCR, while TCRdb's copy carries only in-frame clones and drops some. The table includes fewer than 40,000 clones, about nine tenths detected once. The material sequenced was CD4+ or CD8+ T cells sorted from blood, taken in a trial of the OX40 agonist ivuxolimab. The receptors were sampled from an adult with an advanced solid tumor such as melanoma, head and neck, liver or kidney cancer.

Written as DNA, the CDR3 is TGTGCCAGCAGCCCGTTGGCTCGGGGGGGCACCGGGGAGCTGTTTTTT. It yields the protein CASSPLARGGTGELFF. V is TRBV13 and J is TRBJ2-2, with 8 bases identical to TRBD2. The length of the CDR3 is 16 residues. Germline values: CDR1 PRHDT, CDR2 FYEKMQ (reference sequence). The J segment lost 4 bases and the V segment lost 5 bases, leaving 9 bases of the junction unmatched.

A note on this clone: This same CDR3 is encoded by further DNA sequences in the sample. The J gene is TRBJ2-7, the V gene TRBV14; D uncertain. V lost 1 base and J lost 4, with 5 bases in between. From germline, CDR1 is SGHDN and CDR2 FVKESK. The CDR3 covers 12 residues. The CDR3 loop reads CASSQGLYEQYF. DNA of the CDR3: TGTGCCAGCAGCCAAGGGTTGTACGAGCAGTACTTC. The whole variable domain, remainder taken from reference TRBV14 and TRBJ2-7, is EAGVTQFPSHSVIEKGQTVTLRCDPISGHDNLYWYRRVMGKEIKFLLHFVKESKQDESGMPNNRFLAERTGGTYSTLKVQPAELEDSGVYFCASSQGLYEQYFGPGTRLTVT.

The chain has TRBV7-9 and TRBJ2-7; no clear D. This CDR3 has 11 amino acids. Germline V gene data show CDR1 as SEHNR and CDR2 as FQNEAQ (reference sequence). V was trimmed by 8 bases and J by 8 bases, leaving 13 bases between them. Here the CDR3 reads CASGLNVQQYF. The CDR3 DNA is TGTGCCAGCGGCCTCAATGTCCAGCAGTACTTC.

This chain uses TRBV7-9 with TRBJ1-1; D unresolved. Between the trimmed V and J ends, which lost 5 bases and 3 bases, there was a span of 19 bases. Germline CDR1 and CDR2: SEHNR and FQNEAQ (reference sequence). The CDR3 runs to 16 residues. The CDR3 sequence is CASSPRQSGLDTEAFF. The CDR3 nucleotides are TGTGCCAGCAGCCCACGACAAAGTGGGTTGGACACTGAAGCTTTCTTT.

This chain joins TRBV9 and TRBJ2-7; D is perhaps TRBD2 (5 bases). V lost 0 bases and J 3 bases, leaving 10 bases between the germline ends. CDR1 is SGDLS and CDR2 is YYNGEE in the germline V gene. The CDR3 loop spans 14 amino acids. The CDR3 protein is CASSVGYGNYEQYF. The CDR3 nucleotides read TGTGCCAGCAGCGTAGGTTACGGGAACTACGAGCAGTACTTC. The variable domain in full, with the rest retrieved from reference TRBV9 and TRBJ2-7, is DSGVTQTPKHLITATGQRVTLRCSPRSGDLSVYWYQQSLDQGLQFLIQYYNGEERAKGNILERFSAQQFPDLHSELNLSSLELGDSALYFCASSVGYGNYEQYFGPGTRLTVT.

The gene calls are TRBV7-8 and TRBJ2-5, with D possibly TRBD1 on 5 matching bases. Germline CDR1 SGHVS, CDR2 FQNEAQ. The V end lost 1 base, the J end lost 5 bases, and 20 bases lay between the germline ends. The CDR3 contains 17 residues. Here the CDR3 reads CASSLEPPTATGETQYF. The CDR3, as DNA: TGTGCCAGCAGCTTAGAACCCCCGACAGCCACCGGGGAGACCCAGTACTTC.

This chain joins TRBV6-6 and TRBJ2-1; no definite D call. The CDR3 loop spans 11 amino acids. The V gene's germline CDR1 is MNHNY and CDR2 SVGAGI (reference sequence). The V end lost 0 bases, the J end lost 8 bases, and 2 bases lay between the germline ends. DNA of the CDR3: TGTGCCAGCAGTTACTCGGATGAGCAGTTCTTC. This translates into CASSYSDEQFF.

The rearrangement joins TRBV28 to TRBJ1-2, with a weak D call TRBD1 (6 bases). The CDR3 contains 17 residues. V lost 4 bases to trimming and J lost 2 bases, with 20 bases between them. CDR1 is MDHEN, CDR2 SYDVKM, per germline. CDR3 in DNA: TGTGCCAGCAGTTCCACCCAGGGGTGGTACCTGAACTATGGCTACACCTTC. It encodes CASSSTQGWYLNYGYTF.

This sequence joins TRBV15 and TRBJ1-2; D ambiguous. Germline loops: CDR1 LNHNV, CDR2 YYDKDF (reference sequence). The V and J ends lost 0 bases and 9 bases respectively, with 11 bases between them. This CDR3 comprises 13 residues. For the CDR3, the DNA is TGTGCCACCAGCAGAGATTTGGACCCGAGCTACACCTTC. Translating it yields CATSRDLDPSYTF.

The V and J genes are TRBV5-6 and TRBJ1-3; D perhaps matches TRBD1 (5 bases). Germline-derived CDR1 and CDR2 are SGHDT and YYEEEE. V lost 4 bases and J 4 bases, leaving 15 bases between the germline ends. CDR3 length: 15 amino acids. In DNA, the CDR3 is TGTGCCAGCAGCCCGGACCAGGGTTCAGGAAACACCATATATTTT. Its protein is CASSPDQGSGNTIYF.

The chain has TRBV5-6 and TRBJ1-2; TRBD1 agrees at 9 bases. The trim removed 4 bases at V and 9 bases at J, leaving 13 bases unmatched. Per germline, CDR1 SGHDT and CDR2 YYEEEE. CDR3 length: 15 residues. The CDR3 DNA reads TGTGCCAGCAGCCACCCCCTACAGGGGGCGCAAAGCTACACCTTC. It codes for CASSHPLQGAQSYTF.

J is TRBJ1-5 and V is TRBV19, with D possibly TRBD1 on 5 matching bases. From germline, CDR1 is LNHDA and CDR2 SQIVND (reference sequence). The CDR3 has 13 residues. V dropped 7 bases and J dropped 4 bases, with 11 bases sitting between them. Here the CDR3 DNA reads TGTGCCAGTACGCAGGGTTGGAATCAGCCCCAGCATTTT. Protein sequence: CASTQGWNQPQHF.

CDR3 in amino acids: CASSQWPGENTGELFF. In nucleotides, the CDR3 is TGCGCCAGCAGCCAATGGCCAGGAGAGAACACCGGGGAGCTGTTTTTT. This sequence joins TRBV4-1 and TRBJ2-2; D not resolved. The CDR3 spans 16 residues. CDR1 and CDR2 from the germline V gene are MGHRA and YSYEKL. Deletions cut 2 bases from V and 1 base from J, with 11 bases between.

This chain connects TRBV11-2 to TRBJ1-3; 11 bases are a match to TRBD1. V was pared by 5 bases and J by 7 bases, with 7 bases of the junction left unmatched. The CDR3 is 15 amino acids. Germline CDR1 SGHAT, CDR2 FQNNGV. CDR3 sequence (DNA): TGTGCCAGCAGCGCTACCGGGACAGGGGGGAACACCATATATTTT. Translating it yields CASSATGTGGNTIYF.

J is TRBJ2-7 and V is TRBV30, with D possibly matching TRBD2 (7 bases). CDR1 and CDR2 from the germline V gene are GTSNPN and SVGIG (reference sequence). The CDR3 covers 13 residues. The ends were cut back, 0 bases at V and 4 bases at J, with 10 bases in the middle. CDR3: CAWSVGGLYEQYF. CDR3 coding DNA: TGTGCCTGGAGTGTAGGGGGACTATACGAGCAGTACTTC. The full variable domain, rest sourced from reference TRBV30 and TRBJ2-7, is SQTIHQWPATLVQPVGSPLSLECTVEGTSNPNLYWYRQAAGRGLQLLFYSVGIGQISSEVPQNLSASRPQDRQFILSSKKLLLSDSGFYLCAWSVGGLYEQYFGPGTRLTVT.

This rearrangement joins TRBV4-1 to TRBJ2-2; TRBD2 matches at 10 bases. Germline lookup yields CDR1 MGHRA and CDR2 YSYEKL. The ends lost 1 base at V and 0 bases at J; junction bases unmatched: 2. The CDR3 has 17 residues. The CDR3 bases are TGCGCCAGCAGCCAAGTGCTAGCGGGGGCGAACACCGGGGAGCTGTTTTTT. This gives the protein CASSQVLAGANTGELFF.

The CDR3 DNA follows: TGTGCCAGCAGCTTGTGGGGAACTGAAGCTTTCTTT. It translates to CASSLWGTEAFF. This sequence joins TRBV11-2 and TRBJ1-1, with D uncertain. This CDR3 region has 12 residues. The germline V gene encodes CDR1 SGHAT and CDR2 FQNNGV. The germline V and J ends were trimmed by 3 bases and 5 bases, with 7 bases remaining between them.

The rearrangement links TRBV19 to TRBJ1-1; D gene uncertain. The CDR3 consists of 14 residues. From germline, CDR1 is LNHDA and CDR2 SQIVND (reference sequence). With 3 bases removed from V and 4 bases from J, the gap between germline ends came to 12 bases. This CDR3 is CASSMGSGVTEAFF. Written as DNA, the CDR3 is TGTGCCAGTAGTATGGGATCCGGAGTCACTGAAGCTTTCTTT.

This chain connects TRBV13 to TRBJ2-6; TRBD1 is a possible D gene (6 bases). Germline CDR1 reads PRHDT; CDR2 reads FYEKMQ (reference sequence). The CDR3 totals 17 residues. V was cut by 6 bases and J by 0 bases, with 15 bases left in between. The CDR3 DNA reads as TGTGCCAGCAGGACGGGACAAGGGGGCTCTGGGGCCAACGTCCTGACTTTC. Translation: CASRTGQGGSGANVLTF.

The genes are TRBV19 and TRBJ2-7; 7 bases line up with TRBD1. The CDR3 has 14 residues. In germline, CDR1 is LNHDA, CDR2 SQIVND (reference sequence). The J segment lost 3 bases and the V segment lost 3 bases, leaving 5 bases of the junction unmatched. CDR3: CASSMGQGDYEQYF. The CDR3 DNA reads TGTGCCAGTAGTATGGGGCAGGGGGACTACGAGCAGTACTTC.

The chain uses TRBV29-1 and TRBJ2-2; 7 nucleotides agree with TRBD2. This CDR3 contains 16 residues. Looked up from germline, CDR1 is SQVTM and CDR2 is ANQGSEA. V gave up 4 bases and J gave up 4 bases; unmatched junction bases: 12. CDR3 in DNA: TGCAGCGTTGGGGGTTTGCTAGCGGCCTCCACCGGGGAGCTGTTTTTT. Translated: CSVGGLLAASTGELFF.

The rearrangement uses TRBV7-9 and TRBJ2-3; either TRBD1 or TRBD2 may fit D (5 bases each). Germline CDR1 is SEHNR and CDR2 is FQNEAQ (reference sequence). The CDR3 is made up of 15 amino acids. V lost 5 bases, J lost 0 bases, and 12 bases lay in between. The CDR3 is CASSPRGASTDTQYF. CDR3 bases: TGTGCCAGCAGCCCCCGAGGGGCTAGCACAGATACGCAGTATTTT.

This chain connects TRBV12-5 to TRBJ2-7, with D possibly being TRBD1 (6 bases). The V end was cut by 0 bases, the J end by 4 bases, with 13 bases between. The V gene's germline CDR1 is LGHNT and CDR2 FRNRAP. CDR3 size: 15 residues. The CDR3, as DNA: TGTGCTAGTGGTTTGGTACAGGGAAGTCCTTACGAGCAGTACTTC. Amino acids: CASGLVQGSPYEQYF.

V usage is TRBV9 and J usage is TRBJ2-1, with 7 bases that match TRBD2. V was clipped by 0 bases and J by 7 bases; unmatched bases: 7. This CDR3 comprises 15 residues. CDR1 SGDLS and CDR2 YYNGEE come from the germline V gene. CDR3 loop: CASSVGGRANNEQFF. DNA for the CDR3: TGTGCCAGCAGCGTAGGAGGGAGGGCCAATAATGAGCAGTTCTTC.

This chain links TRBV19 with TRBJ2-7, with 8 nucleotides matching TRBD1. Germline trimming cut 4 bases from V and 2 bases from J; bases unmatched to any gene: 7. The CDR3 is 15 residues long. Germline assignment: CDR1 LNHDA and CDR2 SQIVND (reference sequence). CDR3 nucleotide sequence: TGTGCCAGTAGTACACCCCGGGACAGGACCTACGAGCAGTACTTC. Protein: CASSTPRDRTYEQYF.

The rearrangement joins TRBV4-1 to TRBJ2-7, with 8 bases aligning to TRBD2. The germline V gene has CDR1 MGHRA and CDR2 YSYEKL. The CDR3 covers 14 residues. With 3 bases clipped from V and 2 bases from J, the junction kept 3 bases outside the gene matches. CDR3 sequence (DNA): TGCGCCAGCAGCCACCCGGGACTAGCCTACGAGCAGTACTTC. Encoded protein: CASSHPGLAYEQYF.

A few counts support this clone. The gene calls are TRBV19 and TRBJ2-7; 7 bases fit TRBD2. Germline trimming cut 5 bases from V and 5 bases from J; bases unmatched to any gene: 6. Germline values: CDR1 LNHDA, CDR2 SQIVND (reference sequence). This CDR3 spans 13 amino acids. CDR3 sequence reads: CASSPGRINEQYF. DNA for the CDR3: TGTGCCAGTAGTCCCGGGAGGATCAACGAGCAGTACTTC.

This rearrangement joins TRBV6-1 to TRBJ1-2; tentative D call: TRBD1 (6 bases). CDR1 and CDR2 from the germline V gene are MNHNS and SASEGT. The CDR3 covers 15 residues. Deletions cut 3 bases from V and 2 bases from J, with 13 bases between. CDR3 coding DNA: TGTGCCAGCAGTGAGGTTGGGGGCTGGAACTATGGCTACACCTTC. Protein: CASSEVGGWNYGYTF.